In its sample, the clone carrying this T cell receptor (beta chain) was seen a few times. Its antigen is undetermined. The sample is drawn from a study of T-cell memory formation after mild COVID-19. The CDR3 has 13 residues. V lost 4 bases to trimming and J lost 6 bases; unmatched junction nucleotides: 4. CDR1 and CDR2 (germline): LGHNA, YSLEER. Each CDR3 protein gets one entry after TCRdb re-called the 5' RACE reads with MiXCR. The sample contains 300,000 to 350,000 distinct CDR3 sequences, approximately 20% of which appear only once. General study points: Chiefly within CM and EM were the contracting CD4+ clones; CD8+ ones were within EMRA. The authors did not confirm SARS-CoV-2 specificity of second-wave clones peaking day 37.

Sequencing was performed on PBMCs or a T cell subset sorted from them (not recorded which). The J gene is TRBJ2-3, the V gene TRBV4-3, with 7 bases that match TRBD1. This clonotype was obtained from a man younger than 35 who had mild COVID-19 (a few samples of this study predate the infection). Cell type and time point are not known. The CDR3 is CASSRVTGDTQYF. In nucleotides, the CDR3 is TGCGCCAGCAGCCGAGTGACAGGGGATACGCAGTATTTT.